A selection of T cell receptor beta chains follows, all from one sample in a study of metastatic and nonmetastatic thyroid tumors. MiXCR was used by TCRdb to re-call the PCR reads. The sample includes about 59,000 clones, about 17% of them seen just once. Sequencing was performed on blood. These receptors came from a male donor with papillary thyroid cancer or a benign thyroid nodule (not recorded which). Some clones in this sample may be carry-over from other donors' samples. The CDR3 runs from the conserved cysteine through the conserved F or W. The D gene is left open where the match is weak. The size field is filled for only some rows; it gives once, few, many or a size class.

d_gene: .
abundance: .
len: 13
v_gene: TRBV6-1
j_gene: TRBJ1-5
CDR3aa: CASIDRSNQPHHF
CDR3nt: TGTGCCAGCATAGACAGGAGCAATCAGCCCCATCATTTT

d_gene: TRBD2
abundance: many
len: 16
v_gene: TRBV20-1
j_gene: TRBJ2-1
CDR3aa: CSARVATSGVRGEQFF
CDR3nt: TGCAGTGCTAGAGTTGCGACTAGCGGGGTAAGGGGTGAGCAGTTCTTC

d_gene: .
abundance: many
len: 12
v_gene: TRBV28
j_gene: TRBJ2-5
CDR3aa: CASSLTGETQYF
CDR3nt: TGTGCCAGCAGCCTTACAGGAGAGACCCAGTACTTC

d_gene: TRBD1
abundance: once
len: 16
v_gene: TRBV27
j_gene: TRBJ2-5
CDR3aa: CASRKTGVVYQDTQYF
CDR3nt: TGTGCCAGCCGGAAAACAGGGGTGGTGTACCAAGATACCCAGTACTTC

d_gene: .
abundance: few
len: 14
v_gene: TRBV6-1
j_gene: TRBJ2-1
CDR3aa: CASSREQSYNEQFF
CDR3nt: TGTGCCAGCAGTAGAGAGCAGTCCTACAATGAGCAGTTCTTC

d_gene: TRBD2
abundance: few
len: 15
v_gene: TRBV28
j_gene: TRBJ2-7
CDR3aa: CASTPREGGGYEQYF
CDR3nt: TGTGCCAGCACCCCCCGGGAGGGGGGGGGGTACGAGCAGTACTTC

d_gene: TRBD2
abundance: many
len: 15
v_gene: TRBV4-1
j_gene: TRBJ2-7
CDR3aa: CASSHPTAKRGEQYF
CDR3nt: TGCGCCAGCAGCCACCCGACCGCTAAGCGGGGCGAGCAGTACTTC

d_gene: .
abundance: many
len: 15
v_gene: TRBV7-3
j_gene: TRBJ2-5
CDR3aa: CASSLRRGQGETQYF
CDR3nt: TGTGCCAGCAGCTTAAGACGGGGGCAGGGCGAGACCCAGTACTTC

d_gene: .
abundance: many
len: 12
v_gene: TRBV5-5
j_gene: TRBJ2-1
CDR3aa: CASSLPRGEQFF
CDR3nt: TGTGCCAGCAGCTTGCCCCGGGGGGAGCAGTTCTTC

d_gene: TRBD2
abundance: many
len: 17
v_gene: TRBV5-6
j_gene: TRBJ2-3
CDR3aa: CASSRDLTSETTDTQYF
CDR3nt: TGTGCCAGCAGCCGAGACTTGACTAGCGAGACCACAGATACGCAGTATTTT

d_gene: TRBD2
abundance: many
len: 16
v_gene: TRBV28
j_gene: TRBJ2-7
CDR3aa: CASSAMSSGGSYEQYF
CDR3nt: TGTGCCAGCAGTGCGATGAGTAGCGGGGGTTCCTACGAGCAGTACTTC

d_gene: TRBD2
abundance: many
len: 15
v_gene: TRBV7-3
j_gene: TRBJ2-3
CDR3aa: CASTLRGGDTDTQYF
CDR3nt: TGTGCCAGCACACTGCGGGGGGGGGACACAGATACGCAGTATTTT

d_gene: TRBD1
abundance: many
len: 12
v_gene: TRBV5-5
j_gene: TRBJ2-7
CDR3aa: CASSFTGGEQYF
CDR3nt: TGTGCCAGCAGCTTCACAGGGGGCGAGCAGTACTTC

d_gene: .
abundance: many
len: 15
v_gene: TRBV11-2
j_gene: TRBJ2-3
CDR3aa: CASSLDQGRADTQYF
CDR3nt: TGTGCCAGCAGCTTAGATCAGGGACGAGCAGATACGCAGTATTTT

d_gene: .
abundance: .
len: 17
v_gene: TRBV30
j_gene: TRBJ2-3
CDR3aa: CAWSRILAGSSTDTQYF
CDR3nt: TGTGCCTGGAGTCGGATTCTGGCGGGCTCTAGCACAGATACGCAGTATTTT

d_gene: TRBD1
abundance: many
len: 14
v_gene: TRBV27
j_gene: TRBJ1-2
CDR3aa: CASRGTAVNYGYTF
CDR3nt: TGTGCCAGCAGGGGGACAGCAGTTAACTATGGCTACACCTTC

d_gene: TRBD1
abundance: many
len: 16
v_gene: TRBV11-1
j_gene: TRBJ1-2
CDR3aa: CASSLAWDRELDGYTF
CDR3nt: TGTGCCAGCAGCTTAGCGTGGGACAGGGAATTGGATGGCTACACCTTC

d_gene: .
abundance: .
len: 16
v_gene: TRBV6-5
j_gene: TRBJ1-3
CDR3aa: CASIKTTTLSGNTIYF
CDR3nt: TGTGCCAGCATTAAGACAACCACCCTCTCTGGGAACACCATATATTTT

d_gene: TRBD2
abundance: few
len: 17
v_gene: TRBV6-2/TRBV6-3
j_gene: TRBJ2-5
CDR3aa: CASGGGPAGGHVETQYF
CDR3nt: TGTGCCAGCGGAGGTGGCCCGGCGGGAGGGCATGTTGAGACCCAGTACTTC

d_gene: .
abundance: many
len: 13
v_gene: TRBV7-2
j_gene: TRBJ2-5
CDR3aa: CASRQGPQETQYF
CDR3nt: TGTGCCAGCAGACAGGGACCCCAAGAGACCCAGTACTTC

d_gene: TRBD1
abundance: .
len: 17
v_gene: TRBV4-2
j_gene: TRBJ2-6
CDR3aa: CASRPLGTGKGANVLTF
CDR3nt: TGTGCCAGCAGGCCGCTTGGGACAGGGAAGGGGGCCAACGTCCTGACTTTC

d_gene: .
abundance: many
len: 12
v_gene: TRBV20-1
j_gene: TRBJ2-7
CDR3aa: CSASRNRVEQYF
CDR3nt: TGCAGTGCTAGTCGAAACAGGGTCGAGCAGTACTTC

d_gene: .
abundance: many
len: 13
v_gene: TRBV7-6
j_gene: TRBJ1-5
CDR3aa: CASSLDTNQPQHF
CDR3nt: TGTGCCAGCAGCTTAGACACCAATCAGCCCCAGCATTTT

d_gene: TRBD2
abundance: many
len: 12
v_gene: TRBV6-1
j_gene: TRBJ2-1
CDR3aa: CASSLTSGRLFF
CDR3nt: TGTGCCAGCAGTCTTACTAGCGGGAGGTTGTTCTTC

d_gene: TRBD1
abundance: few
len: 15
v_gene: TRBV28
j_gene: TRBJ1-2
CDR3aa: CASISRTGVHYGYTF
CDR3nt: TGTGCCAGCATTTCTCGGACAGGGGTGCACTATGGCTACACCTTC

d_gene: TRBD1
abundance: .
len: 16
v_gene: TRBV12-3/TRBV12-4
j_gene: TRBJ2-1
CDR3aa: CASGYPGQGFRNEQFF
CDR3nt: TGTGCCAGCGGGTACCCGGGACAGGGGTTTCGCAATGAGCAGTTCTTC

d_gene: .
abundance: many
len: 15
v_gene: TRBV7-6
j_gene: TRBJ1-4
CDR3aa: CASSPQGSANEKLFF
CDR3nt: TGTGCCAGCAGCCCCCAGGGGTCAGCTAATGAAAAACTGTTTTTT

d_gene: TRBD2
abundance: many
len: 19
v_gene: TRBV20-1
j_gene: TRBJ2-4
CDR3aa: CSAPPPSGGRGGAKNIQYF
CDR3nt: TGCAGTGCCCCTCCGCCCAGCGGGGGAAGGGGGGGAGCCAAAAACATTCAGTACTTC

d_gene: .
abundance: few
len: 15
v_gene: TRBV2
j_gene: TRBJ2-1
CDR3aa: CAISSLEGPYNEQFF
CDR3nt: TGTGCCATCAGCTCCTTAGAAGGACCCTACAATGAGCAGTTCTTC

d_gene: TRBD2
abundance: many
len: 15
v_gene: TRBV5-5
j_gene: TRBJ2-1
CDR3aa: CASSASGSLVNEQFF
CDR3nt: TGTGCCAGCAGTGCCAGCGGGAGCCTGGTTAATGAGCAGTTCTTC

d_gene: .
abundance: many
len: 12
v_gene: TRBV24-1
j_gene: TRBJ2-1
CDR3aa: CATSEGWNEQFF
CDR3nt: TGTGCCACCAGTGAAGGGTGGAATGAGCAGTTCTTC

d_gene: .
abundance: many
len: 13
v_gene: TRBV12-3/TRBV12-4
j_gene: TRBJ2-1
CDR3aa: CASSLWGTNEQFF
CDR3nt: TGTGCCAGCAGTTTATGGGGAACCAATGAGCAGTTCTTC

d_gene: TRBD1
abundance: many
len: 16
v_gene: TRBV10-3
j_gene: TRBJ1-1
CDR3aa: CAISEPDRAGNTEAFF
CDR3nt: TGTGCCATCAGTGAGCCAGACAGGGCTGGGAACACTGAAGCTTTCTTT

d_gene: .
abundance: many
len: 18
v_gene: TRBV6-6
j_gene: TRBJ2-6
CDR3aa: CASSYSRHLGPGANVLTF
CDR3nt: TGTGCCAGCAGTTATTCCCGACACTTGGGCCCTGGGGCCAACGTCCTGACTTTC

d_gene: .
abundance: few
len: 18
v_gene: TRBV6-2/TRBV6-3
j_gene: TRBJ1-5
CDR3aa: CASSYMWSLVGSNQPQHF
CDR3nt: TGTGCCAGCAGTTACATGTGGTCTTTAGTCGGGAGCAATCAGCCCCAGCATTTT

d_gene: TRBD1
abundance: .
len: 15
v_gene: TRBV5-1
j_gene: TRBJ1-2
CDR3aa: CASSRESGTVYGYTF
CDR3nt: TGCGCCAGCAGTCGAGAATCCGGGACAGTATATGGCTACACCTTC

d_gene: .
abundance: .
len: 15
v_gene: TRBV7-2
j_gene: TRBJ2-7
CDR3aa: CASSPRVGTSGEQYF
CDR3nt: TGTGCCAGCAGCCCTAGAGTAGGGACGTCCGGCGAGCAGTACTTC

d_gene: TRBD1
abundance: many
len: 16
v_gene: TRBV9
j_gene: TRBJ1-5
CDR3aa: CASSARGRVSNQPQHF
CDR3nt: TGTGCCAGCAGCGCCAGGGGGCGGGTGAGCAATCAGCCCCAGCATTTT

d_gene: TRBD1
abundance: many
len: 15
v_gene: TRBV11-1
j_gene: TRBJ2-7
CDR3aa: CASSLDWTGDYEQYF
CDR3nt: TGTGCCAGCAGCTTAGATTGGACAGGGGACTACGAGCAGTACTTC

d_gene: TRBD1
abundance: .
len: 15
v_gene: TRBV9
j_gene: TRBJ1-2
CDR3aa: CASSIEAGGDYGYTF
CDR3nt: TGTGCCAGCAGCATAGAAGCAGGGGGAGACTATGGCTACACCTTC

d_gene: TRBD1
abundance: many
len: 15
v_gene: TRBV5-1
j_gene: TRBJ2-3
CDR3aa: CASSLRSGGADTQYF
CDR3nt: TGCGCCAGCAGCTTGAGGTCAGGGGGCGCAGATACGCAGTATTTT

d_gene: .
abundance: .
len: 16
v_gene: TRBV25-1
j_gene: TRBJ1-4
CDR3aa: CASSERLETGYEKLFF
CDR3nt: TGTGCCAGCAGTGAACGGTTGGAAACAGGGTATGAAAAACTGTTTTTT